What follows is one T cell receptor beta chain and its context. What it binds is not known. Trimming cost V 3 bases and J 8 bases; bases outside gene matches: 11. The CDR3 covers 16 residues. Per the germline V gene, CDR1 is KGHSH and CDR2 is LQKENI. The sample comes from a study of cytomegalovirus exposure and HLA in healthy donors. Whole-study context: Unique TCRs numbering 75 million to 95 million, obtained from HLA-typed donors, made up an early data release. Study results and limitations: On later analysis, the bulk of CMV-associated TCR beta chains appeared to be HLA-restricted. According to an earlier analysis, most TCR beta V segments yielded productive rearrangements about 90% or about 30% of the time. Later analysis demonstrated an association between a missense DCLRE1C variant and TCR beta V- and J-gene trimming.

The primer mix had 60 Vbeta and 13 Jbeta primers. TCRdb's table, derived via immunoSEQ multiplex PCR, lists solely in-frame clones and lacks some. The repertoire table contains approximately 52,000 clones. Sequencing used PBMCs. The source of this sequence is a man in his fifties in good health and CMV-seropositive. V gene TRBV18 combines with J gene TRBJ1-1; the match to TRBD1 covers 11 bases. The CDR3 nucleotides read TGTGCCAGCTCACCGGACAGGGGGCACTCAATTCGGGAAGCTTTCTTT. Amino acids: CASSPDRGHSIREAFF.